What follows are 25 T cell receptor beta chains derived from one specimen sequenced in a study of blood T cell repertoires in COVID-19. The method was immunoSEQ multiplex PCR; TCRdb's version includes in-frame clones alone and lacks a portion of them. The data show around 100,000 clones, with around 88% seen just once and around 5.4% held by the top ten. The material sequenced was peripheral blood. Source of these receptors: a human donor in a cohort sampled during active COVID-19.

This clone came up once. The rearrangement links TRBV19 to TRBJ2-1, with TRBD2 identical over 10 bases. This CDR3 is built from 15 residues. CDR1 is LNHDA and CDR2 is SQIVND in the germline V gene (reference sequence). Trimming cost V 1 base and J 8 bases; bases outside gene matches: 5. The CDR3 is CASSIASGSIHEQFF. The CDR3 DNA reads TGTGCCAGTAGTATAGCTAGCGGGAGCATTCATGAGCAGTTCTTC.

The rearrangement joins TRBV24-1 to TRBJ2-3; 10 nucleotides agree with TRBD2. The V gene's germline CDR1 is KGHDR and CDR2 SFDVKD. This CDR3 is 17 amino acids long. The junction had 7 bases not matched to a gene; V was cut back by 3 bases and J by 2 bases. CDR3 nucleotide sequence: TGTGCCACCAGTGATCCCCCGACTAGCGGGCCCACAGATACGCAGTATTTT. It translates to CATSDPPTSGPTDTQYF.

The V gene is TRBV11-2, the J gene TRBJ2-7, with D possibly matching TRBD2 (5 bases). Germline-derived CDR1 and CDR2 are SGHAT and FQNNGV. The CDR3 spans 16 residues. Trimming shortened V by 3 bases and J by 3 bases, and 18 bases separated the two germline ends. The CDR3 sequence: CASSFRPSRGLYEQYF. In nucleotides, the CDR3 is TGTGCCAGCAGCTTTCGGCCCTCCCGAGGACTCTACGAGCAGTACTTC.

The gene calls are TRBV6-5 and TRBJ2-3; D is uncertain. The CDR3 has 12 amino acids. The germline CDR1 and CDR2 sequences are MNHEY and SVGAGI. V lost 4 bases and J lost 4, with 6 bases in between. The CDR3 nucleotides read TGTGCCAGCAGTTCTGTTCCAGATACGCAGTATTTT. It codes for CASSSVPDTQYF.

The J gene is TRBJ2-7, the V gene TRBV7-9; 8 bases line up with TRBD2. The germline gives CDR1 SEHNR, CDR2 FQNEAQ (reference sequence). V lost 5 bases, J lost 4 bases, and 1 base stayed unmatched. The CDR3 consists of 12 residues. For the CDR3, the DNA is TGTGCCAGCAGCAAGCGGGAGTACGAGCAGTACTTC. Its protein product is CASSKREYEQYF.

In DNA, the CDR3 is TGTGCCAGCAGCTTCTTATACACTGAAGCTTTCTTT. Its translation: CASSFLYTEAFF. The gene calls are TRBV5-6 and TRBJ1-1; D remains ambiguous. The V gene lost 2 bases and the J gene lost 3 bases, with 5 bases spanning the gap. Germline V CDR1 and CDR2: SGHDT, YYEEEE. The CDR3 spans 12 residues.

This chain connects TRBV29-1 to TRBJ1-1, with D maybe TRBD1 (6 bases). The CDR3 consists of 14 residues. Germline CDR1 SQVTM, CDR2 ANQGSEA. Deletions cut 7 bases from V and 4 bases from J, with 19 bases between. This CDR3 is CSAPNGGLGTEAFF. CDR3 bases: TGCAGCGCCCCCAACGGGGGGCTGGGCACTGAAGCTTTCTTT.

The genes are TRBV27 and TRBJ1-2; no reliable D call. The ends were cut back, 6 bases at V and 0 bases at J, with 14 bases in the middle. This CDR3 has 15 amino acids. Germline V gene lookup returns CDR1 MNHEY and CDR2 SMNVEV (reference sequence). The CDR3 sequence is CASRPLGDANYGYTF. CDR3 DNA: TGTGCCAGCAGGCCCCTCGGGGATGCTAACTATGGCTACACCTTC.

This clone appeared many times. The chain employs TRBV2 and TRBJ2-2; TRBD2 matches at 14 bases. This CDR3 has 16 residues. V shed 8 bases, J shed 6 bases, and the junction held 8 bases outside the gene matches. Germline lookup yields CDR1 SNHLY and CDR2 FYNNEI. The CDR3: CASLEGTSGRSGELFF. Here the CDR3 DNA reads TGTGCCAGCCTCGAGGGGACTAGCGGGAGATCCGGGGAGCTGTTTTTT.

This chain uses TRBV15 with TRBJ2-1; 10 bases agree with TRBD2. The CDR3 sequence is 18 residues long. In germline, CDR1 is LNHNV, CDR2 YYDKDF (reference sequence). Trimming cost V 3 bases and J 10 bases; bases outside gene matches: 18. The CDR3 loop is CATSSRRTLAGGVEEQFF. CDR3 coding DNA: TGTGCCACCAGCAGCCGCAGAACTTTAGCGGGAGGAGTGGAAGAGCAGTTCTTC.

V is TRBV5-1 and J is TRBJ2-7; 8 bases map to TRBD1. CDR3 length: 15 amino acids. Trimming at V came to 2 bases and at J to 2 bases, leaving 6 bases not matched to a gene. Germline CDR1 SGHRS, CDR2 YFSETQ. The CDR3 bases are TGCGCCAGCAGCTTAGGGACAGGTACAACCTACGAGCAGTACTTC. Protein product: CASSLGTGTTYEQYF.

In nucleotides, the CDR3 is TGTGCCAGCAGCTTCCGGGGGAGGAGAGAGACCCAGTACTTC. As protein: CASSFRGRRETQYF. The V call is TRBV7-2, the J call TRBJ2-5, with D possibly being TRBD2 (6 bases). Germline V lookup: CDR1 SGHTA, CDR2 FQGNSA. V lost 3 bases and J 4 bases, leaving 12 bases between the germline ends. This CDR3 has 14 residues.

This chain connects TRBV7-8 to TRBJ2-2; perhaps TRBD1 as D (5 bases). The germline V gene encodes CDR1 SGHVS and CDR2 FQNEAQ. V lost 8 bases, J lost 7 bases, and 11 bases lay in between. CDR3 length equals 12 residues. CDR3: CASGPGYGELFF. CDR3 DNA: TGTGCCAGCGGCCCAGGGTACGGGGAGCTGTTTTTT.

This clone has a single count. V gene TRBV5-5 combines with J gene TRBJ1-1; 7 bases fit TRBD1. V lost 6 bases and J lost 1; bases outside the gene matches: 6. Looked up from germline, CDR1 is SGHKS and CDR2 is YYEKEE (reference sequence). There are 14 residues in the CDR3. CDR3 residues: CASIVTGRNTEAFF. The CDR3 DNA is TGTGCCAGCATTGTGACAGGGAGGAACACTGAAGCTTTCTTT.

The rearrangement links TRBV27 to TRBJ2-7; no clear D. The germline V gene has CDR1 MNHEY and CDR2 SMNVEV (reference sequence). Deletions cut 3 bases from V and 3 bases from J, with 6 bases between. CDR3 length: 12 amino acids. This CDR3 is CASSFSGYEQYF. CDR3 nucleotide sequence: TGTGCCAGCAGTTTTTCCGGCTACGAGCAGTACTTC.

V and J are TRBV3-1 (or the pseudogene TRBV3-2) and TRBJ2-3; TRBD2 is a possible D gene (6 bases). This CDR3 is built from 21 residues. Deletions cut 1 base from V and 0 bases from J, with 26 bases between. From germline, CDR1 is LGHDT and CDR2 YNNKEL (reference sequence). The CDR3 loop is CASSQGTPGTPSRMSTDTQYF. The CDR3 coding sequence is TGTGCCAGCAGCCAAGGAACCCCCGGGACTCCTTCCCGGATGAGCACAGATACGCAGTATTTT.

The CDR3 coding sequence is TGTGCCAGCAGCCCTAGGGTGGGCGGGCTCTACAATGAGCAGTTCTTC. Residues: CASSPRVGGLYNEQFF. This chain uses TRBV5-6 with TRBJ2-1; D is perhaps TRBD2 (5 bases). Trimming removed 4 bases at V and 3 bases at J, with 17 bases between. Germline values: CDR1 SGHDT, CDR2 YYEEEE. CDR3 length: 16 amino acids.

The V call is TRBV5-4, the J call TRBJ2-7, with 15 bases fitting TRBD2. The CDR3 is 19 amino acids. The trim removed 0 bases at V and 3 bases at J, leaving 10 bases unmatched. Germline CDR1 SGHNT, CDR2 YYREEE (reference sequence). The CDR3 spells CASSLAGTSGRRGFYEQYF. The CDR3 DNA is TGTGCCAGCAGCTTGGCGGGGACTAGCGGGAGGAGGGGGTTCTACGAGCAGTACTTC. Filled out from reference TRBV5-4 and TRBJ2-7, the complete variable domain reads ETGVTQSPTHLIKTRGQQVTLRCSSQSGHNTVSWYQQALGQGPQFIFQYYREEENGRGNFPPRFSGLQFPNYSSELNVNALELDDSALYLCASSLAGTSGRRGFYEQYFGPGTRLTVT.

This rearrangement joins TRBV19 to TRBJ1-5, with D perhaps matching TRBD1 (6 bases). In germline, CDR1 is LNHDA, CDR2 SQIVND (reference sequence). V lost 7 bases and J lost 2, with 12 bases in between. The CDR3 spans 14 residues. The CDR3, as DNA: TGTGCCAGTACCACAGGGTTAGGCAATCAGCCCCAGCATTTT. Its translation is CASTTGLGNQPQHF.

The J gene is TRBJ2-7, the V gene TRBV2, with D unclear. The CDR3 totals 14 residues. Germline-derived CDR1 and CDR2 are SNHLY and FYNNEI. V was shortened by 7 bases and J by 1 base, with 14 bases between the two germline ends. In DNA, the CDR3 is TGTGCCAGCACCGCCGACACCAATTCCTACGAGCAGTACTTC. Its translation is CASTADTNSYEQYF.

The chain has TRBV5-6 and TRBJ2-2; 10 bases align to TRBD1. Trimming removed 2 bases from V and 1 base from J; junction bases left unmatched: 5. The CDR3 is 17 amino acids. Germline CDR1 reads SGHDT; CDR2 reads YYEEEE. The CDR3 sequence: CASSFWRDRGNTGELFF. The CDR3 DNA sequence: TGTGCCAGCAGCTTCTGGAGGGACAGGGGGAACACCGGGGAGCTGTTTTTT.

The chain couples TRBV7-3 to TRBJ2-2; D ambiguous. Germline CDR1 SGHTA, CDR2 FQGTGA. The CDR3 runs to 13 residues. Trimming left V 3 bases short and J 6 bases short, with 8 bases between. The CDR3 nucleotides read TGTGCCAGCAGCTTGAGTGACTCCGGGGAGCTGTTTTTT. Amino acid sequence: CASSLSDSGELFF.

This CDR3 is CASSPGTVSGRAREQYF. The CDR3, as DNA: TGTGCCAGCAGTCCCGGGACCGTTAGCGGGAGGGCGCGGGAGCAGTACTTC. The chain uses TRBV6-6 and TRBJ2-7, with 11 bases identical to TRBD2. CDR3 length: 17 amino acids. CDR1 is MNHNY and CDR2 is SVGAGI in the germline V gene (reference sequence). V shed 5 bases and J 7 bases; nucleotides not matched to a gene: 16.

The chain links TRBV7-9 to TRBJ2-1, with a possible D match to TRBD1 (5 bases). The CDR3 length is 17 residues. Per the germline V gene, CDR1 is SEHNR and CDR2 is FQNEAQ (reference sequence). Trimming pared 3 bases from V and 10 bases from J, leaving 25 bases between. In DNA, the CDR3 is TGTGCCAGCAGCTTGGCCCAGACAGTCCCCAACGTCGAGGAGCAGTTCTTC. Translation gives CASSLAQTVPNVEEQFF.

DNA of the CDR3: TGTGCCAGCAATTTGGGTGGAGTTAGGGAGACCCAGTACTTC. It is translated as CASNLGGVRETQYF. This chain uses TRBV5-6 with TRBJ2-5; unclear D gene. Looked up from germline, CDR1 is SGHDT and CDR2 is YYEEEE. V shed 6 bases and J shed 5 bases, with 17 bases lying between them. The CDR3 is 14 residues long. The full variable domain, completed using reference TRBV5-6 and TRBJ2-5, is DAGVTQSPTHLIKTRGQQVTLRCSPKSGHDTVSWYQQALGQGPQFIFQYYEEEERQRGNFPDRFSGHQFPNYSSELNVNALLLGDSALYLCASNLGGVRETQYFGPGTRLLVL.